The 21 T cell receptor beta chains below come from one sample, sequenced in a study of control samples from healthy donors and cancer patients. The table came from immunoSEQ multiplex PCR; TCRdb's copy has only in-frame clones and leaves some out. The table lists 100,000 to 150,000 clones, around nine tenths of them singletons. The specimen was PBMCs. These receptors were collected from a man in his forties or fifties with head and neck cancer.

This CDR3 is CASSLDALVRGAENEQFF. In DNA, the CDR3 is TGTGCCAGCAGCCTCGACGCCCTAGTGCGGGGGGCCGAAAATGAGCAGTTCTTC. The gene calls are TRBV4-2 and TRBJ2-1; 8 nucleotides agree with TRBD2. This CDR3 region has 18 residues. Unmatched junction bases numbered 18, after V lost 4 bases and J lost 7 bases. The germline gives CDR1 LGHNA, CDR2 YNFKEQ.

V gene TRBV18 combines with J gene TRBJ1-1, with 8 positions matching TRBD1. CDR1 is KGHSH, CDR2 LQKENI, per germline. CDR3 size: 14 residues. V gave up 6 bases and J gave up 1 base; unmatched junction bases: 4. The CDR3 nucleotides are TGTGCCAGCTCCGCGACAGGGGAGAACACTGAAGCTTTCTTT. Translation gives CASSATGENTEAFF. Using reference TRBV18 and TRBJ1-1 for the parts outside the CDR3, the full variable domain is NAGVMQNPRHLVRRRGQEARLRCSPMKGHSHVYWYRQLPEEGLKFMVYLQKENIIDESGMPKERFSAEFPKEGPSILRIQQVVRGDSAAYFCASSATGENTEAFFGQGTRLTVV.

This chain connects TRBV25-1 to TRBJ2-1; no firm D call. V lost 4 bases, J lost 4 bases, and 11 bases lay in between. In germline, CDR1 is MGHDK, CDR2 SYGVNS. The CDR3 sequence is 14 residues long. The DNA for the CDR3 is TGTGCCAGCAGTGCCCGTGGTTCTTACAATGAGCAGTTCTTC. This translates into CASSARGSYNEQFF.

The rearrangement uses TRBV27 and TRBJ1-6; 10 positions match TRBD1. The CDR3 has 15 residues. J was trimmed by 11 bases and V by 0 bases; bases with no gene match: 4. Germline V gene sequence: CDR1 MNHEY, CDR2 SMNVEV (reference sequence). As DNA, the CDR3 is TGTGCCAGCAGTTTATCGGGGACAGGGGTCCCACCCCTCCACTTT. This gives the protein CASSLSGTGVPPLHF.

The rearrangement links TRBV28 to TRBJ1-5, with D perhaps matching TRBD1 (6 bases). Germline CDR1 reads MDHEN; CDR2 reads SYDVKM. This CDR3 has 17 amino acids. V was clipped by 6 bases and J by 5 bases, with 23 bases between them. The CDR3 nucleotides read TGTGCCAGCAGAGCGCCACTCGGACAGATCGATCATCAGCCCCAGCATTTT. Protein sequence: CASRAPLGQIDHQPQHF.

The rearrangement joins TRBV7-6 to TRBJ1-5; 7 bases line up with TRBD1. With V trimmed by 5 bases and J by 9 bases, 7 bases remained unmatched. The germline V gene encodes CDR1 SGHVS and CDR2 FNYEAQ. The CDR3 spans 13 residues. As DNA, the CDR3 is TGTGCCAGCAGCCACACAGGGGAGCGGCCCCAGCATTTT. Protein: CASSHTGERPQHF.

This rearrangement joins TRBV27 to TRBJ2-7; 10 bases map to TRBD1. Per germline, CDR1 MNHEY and CDR2 SMNVEV (reference sequence). After removal of 4 bases from V and 4 bases from J, the junction contained 4 bases not matched to a gene. There are 14 residues in the CDR3. The DNA for the CDR3 is TGTGCCAGCAGTTCCCGGACAGGGGGATACGAGCAGTACTTC. Protein sequence: CASSSRTGGYEQYF.

The chain couples TRBV7-2 to TRBJ2-4; the match to TRBD2 covers 9 bases. V dropped 1 base and J dropped 8; count of bases not matched to a gene: 9. Germline assignment: CDR1 SGHTA and CDR2 FQGNSA. CDR3 length equals 16 residues. As DNA, the CDR3 is TGTGCCAGCAGCTTAGGGCGCGGGAGGGGAGAAGACATTCAGTACTTC. Residues: CASSLGRGRGEDIQYF.

The chain is built from TRBV5-8 and TRBJ2-1, with 13 bases lining up with TRBD2. Germline-derived CDR1 and CDR2 are SGHTS and YDEGEE. Trimming at V came to 0 bases and at J to 3 bases, leaving 3 bases not matched to a gene. This CDR3 contains 17 residues. CDR3 in amino acids: CASSLAGTSGNYNEQFF. The CDR3 bases are TGTGCCAGCAGCTTGGCCGGGACTAGCGGGAACTACAATGAGCAGTTCTTC.

This chain uses TRBV27 with TRBJ2-2, with 16 bases matching TRBD2. V was clipped by 7 bases and J by 7 bases; unmatched bases: 3. This CDR3 has 15 amino acids. CDR1 and CDR2 from the germline V gene are MNHEY and SMNVEV (reference sequence). CDR3 in amino acids: CASKGLAGGDGELFF. In DNA, the CDR3 is TGTGCCAGCAAGGGACTAGCGGGAGGGGACGGGGAGCTGTTTTTT.

V and J are TRBV5-1 and TRBJ2-6, with 8 bases identical to TRBD1. This CDR3 has 18 amino acids. With V trimmed by 1 base and J by 2 bases, 8 bases remained unmatched. Germline values: CDR1 SGHRS, CDR2 YFSETQ. In DNA form, the CDR3 reads TGCGCCAGCAGCTTGAGGCACAGGGGGTATACTGGGGCCAACGTCCTGACTTTC. As protein: CASSLRHRGYTGANVLTF.

The V call is TRBV24-1, the J call TRBJ1-4; no clear D gene. Between the trimmed V and J ends, which lost 4 bases and 5 bases, there was a span of 16 bases. Germline V gene data show CDR1 as KGHDR and CDR2 as SFDVKD. The CDR3 spans 16 residues. For the CDR3, the DNA is TGTGCCACCAGTGACCCCCGCATTGAGGGCAATGAAAAACTGTTTTTT. It encodes CATSDPRIEGNEKLFF.

The V call is TRBV27, the J call TRBJ2-2; possibly TRBD1 or TRBD2 for D (5 bases each). The CDR3 totals 15 residues. The V gene's germline CDR1 is MNHEY and CDR2 SMNVEV (reference sequence). V was cut by 7 bases and J by 7 bases, with 19 bases left in between. CDR3: CASTPRAQGSGELFF. CDR3 bases: TGTGCCAGCACCCCGCGGGCCCAGGGAAGCGGGGAGCTGTTTTTT.

The chain links TRBV4-1 to TRBJ1-4; perhaps TRBD1 as D (5 bases). CDR3 size: 16 residues. The germline CDR1 and CDR2 sequences are MGHRA and YSYEKL. Trimming stripped 4 bases from V and 5 bases from J, with 17 bases between. The CDR3 region is CASSLGGEGLNEKLFF. The DNA for the CDR3 is TGCGCCAGCAGCCTTGGAGGAGAGGGGTTAAATGAAAAACTGTTTTTT.

V gene TRBV5-1 combines with J gene TRBJ2-7; 8 bases agree with TRBD1. The germline V gene has CDR1 SGHRS and CDR2 YFSETQ. Trimming removed 4 bases from V and 0 bases from J; junction bases left unmatched: 15. This CDR3 has 18 amino acids. CDR3 region: CASSLGRGLAESSYEQYF. The CDR3 region has the DNA TGCGCCAGCAGCCTCGGCAGGGGGCTGGCGGAGAGCTCCTACGAGCAGTACTTC.

This sequence joins TRBV13 and TRBJ1-1; D unresolved. Looked up from germline, CDR1 is PRHDT and CDR2 is FYEKMQ (reference sequence). CDR3 length: 16 amino acids. V was clipped by 4 bases and J by 0 bases, with 15 bases between them. CDR3 loop: CASSSVGLQLNTEAFF. In DNA, the CDR3 is TGTGCCAGCAGCTCGGTAGGACTACAGTTGAACACTGAAGCTTTCTTT.

The genes are TRBV5-1 and TRBJ1-4; D call uncertain. V shed 0 bases and J shed 1 base, with 4 bases lying between them. Germline V gene data show CDR1 as SGHRS and CDR2 as YFSETQ. The CDR3 extends over 14 amino acids. The CDR3 nucleotides read TGCGCCAGCAGCTTGGGACAAACTAATGAAAAACTGTTTTTT. The encoded protein is CASSLGQTNEKLFF.

V and J are TRBV14 and TRBJ1-5; D not certain. With 0 bases removed from V and 3 bases from J, the gap between germline ends came to 3 bases. The CDR3 contains 13 residues. In germline, CDR1 is SGHDN, CDR2 FVKESK. The CDR3 region is CASSQEYNQPQHF. CDR3 bases: TGTGCCAGCAGCCAAGAGTACAATCAGCCCCAGCATTTT.

This clone was counted between two and nine times. The rearrangement joins TRBV4-1 to TRBJ1-5; D not resolved. Deletions cut 1 base from V and 1 base from J, with 17 bases between. CDR1 is MGHRA and CDR2 is YSYEKL in the germline V gene. The CDR3 is 18 amino acids. The chain's CDR3 is CASSQVNFIGPSNQPQHF. CDR3 nucleotides: TGCGCCAGCAGCCAAGTCAACTTTATTGGACCGAGCAATCAGCCCCAGCATTTT.

The gene calls are TRBV6-1 and TRBJ1-3; 8 bases agree with TRBD1. Germline CDR1 is MNHNS and CDR2 is SASEGT. J lost 3 bases, V lost 4 bases, and 11 bases had no gene match. The CDR3 extends over 17 amino acids. CDR3 amino acids: CASSARTGQADGNTIYF. In DNA form, the CDR3 reads TGTGCCAGCAGTGCCCGGACAGGGCAGGCGGATGGAAACACCATATATTTT.

The chain has TRBV19 and TRBJ2-3, with 7 positions matching TRBD2. This CDR3 spans 13 amino acids. The V gene end was trimmed by 7 bases and the J gene end by 2 bases; junction bases not matched to a gene: 3. In germline, CDR1 is LNHDA, CDR2 SQIVND (reference sequence). As DNA, the CDR3 is TGTGCCAGTAACAGCGGGACCACAGATACGCAGTATTTT. This encodes CASNSGTTDTQYF.